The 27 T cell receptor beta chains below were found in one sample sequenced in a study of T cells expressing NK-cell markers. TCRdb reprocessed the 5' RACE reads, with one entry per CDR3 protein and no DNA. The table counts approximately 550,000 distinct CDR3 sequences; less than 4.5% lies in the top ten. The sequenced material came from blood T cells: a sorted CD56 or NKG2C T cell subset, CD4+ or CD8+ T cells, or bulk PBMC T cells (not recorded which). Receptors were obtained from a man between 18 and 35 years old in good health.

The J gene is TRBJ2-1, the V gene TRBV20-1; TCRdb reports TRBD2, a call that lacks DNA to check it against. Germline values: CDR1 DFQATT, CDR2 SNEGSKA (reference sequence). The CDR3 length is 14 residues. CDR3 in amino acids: CSGAHNGSASEQFF.

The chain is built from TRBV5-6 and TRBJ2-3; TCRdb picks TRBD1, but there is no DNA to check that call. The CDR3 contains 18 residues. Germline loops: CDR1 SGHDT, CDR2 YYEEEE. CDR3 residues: CASSSPPGKGRGTDTQYF.

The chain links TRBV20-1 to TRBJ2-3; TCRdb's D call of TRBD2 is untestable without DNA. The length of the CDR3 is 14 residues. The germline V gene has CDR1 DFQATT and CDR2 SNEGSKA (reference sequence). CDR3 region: CSASIAGATDTQYF.

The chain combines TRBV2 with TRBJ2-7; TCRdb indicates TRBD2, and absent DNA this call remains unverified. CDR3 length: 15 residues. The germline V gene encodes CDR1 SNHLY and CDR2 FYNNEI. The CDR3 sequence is CASSESGLAIGEQYF.

The CDR3 here is CASKGLAANEQYF. V and J are TRBV2 and TRBJ2-7; as DNA is missing, the TRBD2 call by TCRdb cannot be tested. This CDR3 spans 13 amino acids. Germline values: CDR1 SNHLY, CDR2 FYNNEI.

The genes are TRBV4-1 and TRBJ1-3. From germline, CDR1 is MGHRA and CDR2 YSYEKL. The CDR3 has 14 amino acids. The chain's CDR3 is CASSQRSIGNTIYF.

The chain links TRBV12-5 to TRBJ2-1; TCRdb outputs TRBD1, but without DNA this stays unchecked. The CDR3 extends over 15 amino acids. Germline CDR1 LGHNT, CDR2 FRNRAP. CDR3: CASGSEGVEINEQFF.

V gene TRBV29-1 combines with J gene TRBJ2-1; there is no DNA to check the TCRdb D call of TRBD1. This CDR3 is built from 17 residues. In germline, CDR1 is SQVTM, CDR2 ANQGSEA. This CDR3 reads CSGTGTGAGNTYNEQFF.

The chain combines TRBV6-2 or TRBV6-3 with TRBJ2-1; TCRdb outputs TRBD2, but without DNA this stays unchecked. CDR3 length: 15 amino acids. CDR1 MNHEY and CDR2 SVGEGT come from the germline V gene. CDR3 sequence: CASSYAGPVSHEQFF.

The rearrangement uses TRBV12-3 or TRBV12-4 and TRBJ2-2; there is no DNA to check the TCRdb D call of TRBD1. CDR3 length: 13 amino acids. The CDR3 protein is CASRRDRVDRLFF.

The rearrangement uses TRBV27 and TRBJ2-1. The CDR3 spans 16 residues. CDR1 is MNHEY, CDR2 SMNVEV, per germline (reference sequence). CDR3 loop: CASSFGRGIPYNEQFF.

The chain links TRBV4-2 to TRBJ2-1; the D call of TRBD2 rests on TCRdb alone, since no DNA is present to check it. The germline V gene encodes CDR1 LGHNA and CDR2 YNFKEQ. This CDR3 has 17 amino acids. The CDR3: CASSPLGLSGRGNEQFF.

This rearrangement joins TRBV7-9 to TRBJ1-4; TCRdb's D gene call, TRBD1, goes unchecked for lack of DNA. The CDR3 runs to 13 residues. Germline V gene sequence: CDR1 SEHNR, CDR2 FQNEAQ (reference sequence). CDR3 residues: CASSSTGEEKLFF.

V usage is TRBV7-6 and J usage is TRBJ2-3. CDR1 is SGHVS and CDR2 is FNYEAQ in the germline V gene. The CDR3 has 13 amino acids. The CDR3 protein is CASSPTNTDTQYF.

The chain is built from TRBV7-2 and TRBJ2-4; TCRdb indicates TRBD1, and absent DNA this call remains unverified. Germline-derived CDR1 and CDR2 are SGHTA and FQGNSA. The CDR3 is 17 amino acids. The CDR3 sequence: CASSLGGQGRPKNIQYF. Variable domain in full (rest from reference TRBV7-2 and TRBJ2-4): GAGVSQSPSNKVTEKGKDVELRCDPISGHTALYWYRQSLGQGLEFLIYFQGNSAPDKSGLPSDRFSAERTGGSVSTLTIQRTQQEDSAVYLCASSLGGQGRPKNIQYFGAGTRLSVL.

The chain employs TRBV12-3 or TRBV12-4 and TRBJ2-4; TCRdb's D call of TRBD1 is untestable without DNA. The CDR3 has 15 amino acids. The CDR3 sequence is CASSLGFGGQNIQYF.

The CDR3 here is CASSRPVGGQGKNIQYF. This rearrangement joins TRBV5-6 to TRBJ2-4; the TCRdb D gene call, TRBD1, has no DNA to confirm it. In germline, CDR1 is SGHDT, CDR2 YYEEEE. This CDR3 is built from 17 residues.

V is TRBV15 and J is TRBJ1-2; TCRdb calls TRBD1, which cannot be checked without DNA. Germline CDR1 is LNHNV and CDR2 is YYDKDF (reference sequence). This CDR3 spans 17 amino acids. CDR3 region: CATSRDRLTGVTYGYTF. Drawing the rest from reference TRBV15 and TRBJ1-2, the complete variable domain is DAMVIQNPRYQVTQFGKPVTLSCSQTLNHNVMYWYQQKSSQAPKLLFHYYDKDFNNEADTPDNFQSRRPNTSFCFLDIRSPGLGDTAMYLCATSRDRLTGVTYGYTFGSGTRLTVV.

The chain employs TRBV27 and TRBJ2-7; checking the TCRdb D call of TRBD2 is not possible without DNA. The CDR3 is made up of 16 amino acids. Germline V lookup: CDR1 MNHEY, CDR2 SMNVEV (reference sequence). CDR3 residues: CASSLYGGIAAYEQYF.

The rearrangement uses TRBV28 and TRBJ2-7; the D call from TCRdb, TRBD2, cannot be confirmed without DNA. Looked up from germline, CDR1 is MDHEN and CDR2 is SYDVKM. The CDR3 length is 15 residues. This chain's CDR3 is CASSPVAGTTYEQYF.

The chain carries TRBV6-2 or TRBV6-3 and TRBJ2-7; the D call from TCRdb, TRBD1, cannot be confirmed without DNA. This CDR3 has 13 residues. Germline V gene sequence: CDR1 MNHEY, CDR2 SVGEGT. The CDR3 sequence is CASSPMGLREQYF.

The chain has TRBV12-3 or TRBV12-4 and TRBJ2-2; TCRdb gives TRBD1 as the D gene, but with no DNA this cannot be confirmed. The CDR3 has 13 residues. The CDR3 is CASSGAKVGELFF.

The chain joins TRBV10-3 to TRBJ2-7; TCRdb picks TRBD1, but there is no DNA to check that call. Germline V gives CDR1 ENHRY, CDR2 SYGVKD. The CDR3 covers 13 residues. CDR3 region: CAISDGPAGEQYF.

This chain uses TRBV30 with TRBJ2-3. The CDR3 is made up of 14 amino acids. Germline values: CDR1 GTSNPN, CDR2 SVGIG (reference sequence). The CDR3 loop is CAWRRHPSTDTQYF.

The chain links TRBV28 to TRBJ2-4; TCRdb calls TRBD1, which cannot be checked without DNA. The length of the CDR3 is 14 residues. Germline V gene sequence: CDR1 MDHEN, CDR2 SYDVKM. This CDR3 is CASRTALAKNIQYF. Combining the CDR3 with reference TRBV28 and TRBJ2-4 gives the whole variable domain DVKVTQSSRYLVKRTGEKVFLECVQDMDHENMFWYRQDPGLGLRLIYFSYDVKMKEKGDIPEGYSVSREKKERFSLILESASTNQTSMYLCASRTALAKNIQYFGAGTRLSVL.

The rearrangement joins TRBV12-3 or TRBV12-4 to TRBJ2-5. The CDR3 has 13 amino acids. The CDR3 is CASSFAVRSTQYF.

The chain's CDR3 is CASSPRGFSGSPLHF. The chain combines TRBV7-2 with TRBJ1-6. This CDR3 has 15 amino acids. CDR1 is SGHTA and CDR2 is FQGNSA in the germline V gene.